These T cell receptor beta chains were read from a single sample in a study of blood T cell repertoires in COVID-19. Sequencing was performed with immunoSEQ multiplex PCR; in TCRdb, only in-frame clones are kept and a portion is missing. This sample has approximately 460,000 clones, with 85% to 90% found just once. The sample consisted of peripheral blood. These receptors were obtained from a man between 18 and 29 years old with COVID-19, enrolled during active disease. Each CDR3 is given with its conserved first and last residue. D genes are given only for firm matches. Clone size is not always given. Where it is, it says once, few, many or a class for expanded clones.

CDR3 protein: CASRSNTVTNEKLFF
CDR3 DNA: TGTGCCAGCAGATCGAACACAGTAACTAATGAAAAACTGTTTTTT
D gene: .
clone size: .
V gene: TRBV2
J gene: TRBJ1-4

CDR3 protein: CASSFGGETQYF
CDR3 DNA: TGTGCCAGCAGTTTCGGGGGGGAGACCCAGTACTTC
D gene: TRBD2
clone size: .
V gene: TRBV28
J gene: TRBJ2-5

CDR3 protein: CASSSGTGHWKLFF
CDR3 DNA: TGTGCCAGCAGCTCTGGGACAGGTCATTGGAAACTGTTTTTT
D gene: TRBD1
clone size: .
V gene: TRBV7-9
J gene: TRBJ1-4

CDR3 protein: CASRTGTSGYEQYF
CDR3 DNA: TGCGCCAGCAGGACCGGGACTAGCGGGTACGAGCAGTACTTC
D gene: TRBD2
clone size: .
V gene: TRBV5-1
J gene: TRBJ2-7

CDR3 protein: CATSRQGPRNQPQHF
CDR3 DNA: TGTGCCACCAGCCGACAGGGGCCAAGGAATCAGCCCCAGCATTTT
D gene: TRBD1
clone size: once
V gene: TRBV24-1
J gene: TRBJ1-5

CDR3 protein: CASSLPGPMAGTEAFF
CDR3 DNA: TGTGCCAGCAGCCTCCCGGGCCCCATGGCGGGCACTGAAGCTTTCTTT
D gene: .
clone size: .
V gene: TRBV14
J gene: TRBJ1-1

CDR3 protein: CASSLAGGQGARAFF
CDR3 DNA: TGCGCCAGCAGCTTGGCAGGGGGACAGGGGGCGCGTGCTTTCTTT
D gene: TRBD1
clone size: .
V gene: TRBV5-1
J gene: TRBJ1-1

CDR3 protein: CASSRSGRGEQFF
CDR3 DNA: TGTGCCAGCAGTAGAAGCGGGAGGGGTGAGCAGTTCTTC
D gene: TRBD2
clone size: .
V gene: TRBV7-6
J gene: TRBJ2-1

CDR3 protein: CASSLVDGRPNEQFF
CDR3 DNA: TGCGCCAGCAGCTTGGTAGACGGGAGGCCCAATGAGCAGTTCTTC
D gene: TRBD2
clone size: .
V gene: TRBV5-1
J gene: TRBJ2-1

CDR3 protein: CASSKGDPGTGIWNEQFF
CDR3 DNA: TGTGCCAGCAGCAAAGGGGACCCCGGGACAGGGATTTGGAATGAGCAGTTCTTC
D gene: .
clone size: .
V gene: TRBV21-1
J gene: TRBJ2-1

CDR3 protein: CASSLSREAYNEQFF
CDR3 DNA: TGTGCCAGCAGCTTATCACGGGAGGCGTACAATGAGCAGTTCTTC
D gene: TRBD2
clone size: .
V gene: TRBV7-9
J gene: TRBJ2-1

CDR3 protein: CASSLASGGEFF
CDR3 DNA: TGTGCCAGCAGCCTCGCCAGCGGGGGGGAGTTCTTC
D gene: TRBD2
clone size: .
V gene: TRBV14
J gene: TRBJ2-1

CDR3 protein: CASSIRREGEQYF
CDR3 DNA: TGTGCCAGTAGTATACGCAGGGAAGGAGAGCAGTACTTC
D gene: .
clone size: .
V gene: TRBV19
J gene: TRBJ2-7

CDR3 protein: CASSRGRANTEAFF
CDR3 DNA: TGTGCCAGCAGTAGAGGCAGGGCCAACACTGAAGCTTTCTTT
D gene: .
clone size: .
V gene: TRBV27
J gene: TRBJ1-1

CDR3 protein: CASGTGPRSSYNEQFF
CDR3 DNA: TGTGCCAGCGGGACAGGGCCTAGGAGCTCCTACAATGAGCAGTTCTTC
D gene: TRBD1
clone size: .
V gene: TRBV2
J gene: TRBJ2-1

CDR3 protein: CASSQGGVNIQYF
CDR3 DNA: TGTGCCAGTAGTCAGGGGGGTGTAAACATTCAGTACTTC
D gene: .
clone size: .
V gene: TRBV19
J gene: TRBJ2-4

CDR3 protein: CASSQDREGYQPQHF
CDR3 DNA: TGCGCCAGCAGCCAAGATCGGGAAGGCTACCAGCCCCAGCATTTT
D gene: .
clone size: .
V gene: TRBV4-1
J gene: TRBJ1-5

CDR3 protein: CASSKGTSGSYEQYF
CDR3 DNA: TGTGCCAGCAGCAAAGGGACTAGCGGTTCCTACGAGCAGTACTTC
D gene: .
clone size: once
V gene: TRBV21-1
J gene: TRBJ2-7

CDR3 protein: CATSDRTGGSDEQFF
CDR3 DNA: TGTGCCACCAGTGACCGGACAGGGGGTAGCGATGAGCAGTTCTTC
D gene: TRBD1
clone size: .
V gene: TRBV24-1
J gene: TRBJ2-1

CDR3 protein: CASSSPRLAGKETQYF
CDR3 DNA: TGTGCCAGCAGTTCCCCTAGACTAGCGGGGAAAGAGACCCAGTACTTC
D gene: TRBD2
clone size: .
V gene: TRBV6-5
J gene: TRBJ2-5

CDR3 protein: CASSPGTDHYEQYF
CDR3 DNA: TGTGCCAGCAGCCCCGGGACAGACCACTACGAGCAGTACTTC
D gene: TRBD1
clone size: .
V gene: TRBV5-6
J gene: TRBJ2-7

CDR3 protein: CASSSTGPGGKLFF
CDR3 DNA: TGTGCCAGCAGCTCTACCGGGCCAGGAGGAAAACTGTTTTTT
D gene: .
clone size: .
V gene: TRBV7-3
J gene: TRBJ1-4

CDR3 protein: CASSPLGGDTQYF
CDR3 DNA: TGTGCCAGCTCCCCCCTCGGAGGGGATACGCAGTATTTT
D gene: .
clone size: once
V gene: TRBV18
J gene: TRBJ2-3

CDR3 protein: CASSADRGRDQPQHF
CDR3 DNA: TGTGCCAGCAGTGCGGACAGGGGGCGGGATCAGCCCCAGCATTTT
D gene: TRBD1
clone size: .
V gene: TRBV2
J gene: TRBJ1-5

CDR3 protein: CASKGGETQYF
CDR3 DNA: TGTGCCAGCAAAGGGGGCGAGACCCAGTACTTC
D gene: TRBD1
clone size: .
V gene: TRBV5-8
J gene: TRBJ2-5

CDR3 protein: CASSPGWSPESDTQYF
CDR3 DNA: TGTGCCAGCAGCCCCGGTTGGTCCCCGGAGTCAGATACGCAGTATTTT
D gene: .
clone size: .
V gene: TRBV7-2
J gene: TRBJ2-3

CDR3 protein: CASSRDRGTSNQPQHF
CDR3 DNA: TGTGCCAGCAGCCGGGACAGGGGAACTAGCAATCAGCCCCAGCATTTT
D gene: TRBD1
clone size: .
V gene: TRBV27
J gene: TRBJ1-5

CDR3 protein: CASSPRDRGGSDTEAFF
CDR3 DNA: TGCGCCAGCAGCCCACGGGACAGGGGGGGCAGTGACACTGAAGCTTTCTTT
D gene: TRBD1
clone size: .
V gene: TRBV5-1
J gene: TRBJ1-1

CDR3 protein: CASGKGATLTDTQYF
CDR3 DNA: TGTGCCAGCGGAAAGGGGGCGACTCTCACAGATACGCAGTATTTT
D gene: TRBD1
clone size: .
V gene: TRBV6-5
J gene: TRBJ2-3

CDR3 protein: CASSDRTRKETQYF
CDR3 DNA: TGTGCCAGCAGTGACCGGACTAGAAAGGAGACCCAGTACTTC
D gene: TRBD2
clone size: .
V gene: TRBV6-1
J gene: TRBJ2-5

CDR3 protein: CASSLWGVAAYEQYF
CDR3 DNA: TGCGCCAGCAGCTTGTGGGGGGTAGCAGCCTACGAGCAGTACTTC
D gene: .
clone size: .
V gene: TRBV5-1
J gene: TRBJ2-7

CDR3 protein: CASGRGRAGGNEQFF
CDR3 DNA: TGTGCCAGCGGTCGCGGGAGGGCCGGGGGCAATGAGCAGTTCTTC
D gene: TRBD2
clone size: .
V gene: TRBV6-5
J gene: TRBJ2-1

CDR3 protein: CASSLRQGAAEAFF
CDR3 DNA: TGTGCCAGCAGCTTGAGGCAGGGGGCCGCTGAAGCTTTCTTT
D gene: TRBD1
clone size: .
V gene: TRBV5-6
J gene: TRBJ1-1

CDR3 protein: CASSDLGHKGTDTQYF
CDR3 DNA: TGTGCCAGCAGTGATTTAGGACATAAGGGCACAGATACGCAGTATTTT
D gene: .
clone size: once
V gene: TRBV2
J gene: TRBJ2-3

CDR3 protein: CASTDPTGAGNEKLFF
CDR3 DNA: TGTGCCAGCACTGACCCTACAGGGGCTGGTAATGAAAAACTGTTTTTT
D gene: TRBD1
clone size: once
V gene: TRBV6-1
J gene: TRBJ1-4

CDR3 protein: CASSLEQDGYTF
CDR3 DNA: TGTGCCAGCAGCTTAGAACAGGATGGCTACACCTTC
D gene: .
clone size: few
V gene: TRBV13
J gene: TRBJ1-2

CDR3 protein: CASSSSGLGNQPQHF
CDR3 DNA: TGTGCCAGCAGTTCATCAGGTTTGGGCAATCAGCCCCAGCATTTT
D gene: .
clone size: .
V gene: TRBV28
J gene: TRBJ1-5

CDR3 protein: CASSSRDRGVMNTEAFF
CDR3 DNA: TGCGCCAGCAGTTCTCGGGACAGGGGAGTTATGAACACTGAAGCTTTCTTT
D gene: TRBD1
clone size: once
V gene: TRBV10-2
J gene: TRBJ1-1

CDR3 protein: CASSRTGNYNEQFF
CDR3 DNA: TGTGCCAGCAGTCGGACAGGAAACTACAATGAGCAGTTCTTC
D gene: TRBD1
clone size: once
V gene: TRBV27
J gene: TRBJ2-1

CDR3 protein: CASLQKGRTNTIYF
CDR3 DNA: TGTGCCAGCCTTCAAAAGGGGCGTACAAACACCATATATTTT
D gene: .
clone size: .
V gene: TRBV6-5
J gene: TRBJ1-3

CDR3 protein: CASREGTSGYEQYF
CDR3 DNA: TGTGCCAGCAGGGAGGGGACTAGCGGCTACGAGCAGTACTTC
D gene: TRBD2
clone size: .
V gene: TRBV2
J gene: TRBJ2-7

CDR3 protein: CASSQDRGYETQYF
CDR3 DNA: TGTGCCAGCAGCCAGGACAGGGGATACGAGACCCAGTACTTC
D gene: TRBD1
clone size: .
V gene: TRBV7-2
J gene: TRBJ2-5

CDR3 protein: CASKYGEVEKLFF
CDR3 DNA: TGTGCCAGCAAGTACGGGGAGGTTGAAAAACTGTTTTTT
D gene: .
clone size: .
V gene: TRBV2
J gene: TRBJ1-4

CDR3 protein: CASSQVVAGELFF
CDR3 DNA: TGTGCCAGCAGCCAGGTCGTTGCCGGGGAGCTGTTTTTT
D gene: .
clone size: few
V gene: TRBV11-2
J gene: TRBJ2-2

CDR3 protein: CASSYRRASTDTQYF
CDR3 DNA: TGTGCCAGCAGTTACCGGCGGGCTAGCACAGATACGCAGTATTTT
D gene: .
clone size: once
V gene: TRBV6-5
J gene: TRBJ2-3

CDR3 protein: CASSLVTRETQYF
CDR3 DNA: TGTGCCAGCAGCTTAGTGACCAGGGAGACCCAGTACTTC
D gene: .
clone size: once
V gene: TRBV7-8
J gene: TRBJ2-5

CDR3 protein: CASSEPGQGETQYF
CDR3 DNA: TGTGCCAGCAGTGAACCGGGACAGGGAGAGACCCAGTACTTC
D gene: TRBD1
clone size: .
V gene: TRBV6-1
J gene: TRBJ2-5

CDR3 protein: CASTAGGEETQYF
CDR3 DNA: TGTGCCAGCACGGCGGGAGGGGAAGAGACCCAGTACTTC
D gene: TRBD2
clone size: once
V gene: TRBV2
J gene: TRBJ2-5

CDR3 protein: CASSYSSGVESPLHF
CDR3 DNA: TGTGCCAGCAGCTACTCGTCAGGGGTGGAGTCACCCCTCCACTTT
D gene: .
clone size: many
V gene: TRBV11-2
J gene: TRBJ1-6

CDR3 protein: CASSRARGEAYEQYF
CDR3 DNA: TGTGCCAGCAGCCGAGCCAGGGGCGAAGCCTACGAGCAGTACTTC
D gene: .
clone size: .
V gene: TRBV7-9
J gene: TRBJ2-7

CDR3 protein: CASSVDQVGNEQFF
CDR3 DNA: TGTGCCAGCAGCGTAGATCAGGTTGGCAATGAGCAGTTCTTC
D gene: .
clone size: .
V gene: TRBV9
J gene: TRBJ2-1

CDR3 protein: CASRTSGRSLGEQYF
CDR3 DNA: TGTGCCAGTAGAACTAGCGGGAGGTCCCTTGGAGAGCAGTACTTC
D gene: TRBD2
clone size: few
V gene: TRBV19
J gene: TRBJ2-7

CDR3 protein: CAWRGAEGRFNEQFF
CDR3 DNA: TGTGCCTGGAGAGGGGCGGAGGGCAGGTTCAATGAGCAGTTCTTC
D gene: .
clone size: .
V gene: TRBV30
J gene: TRBJ2-1

CDR3 protein: CASSQGTSGKNDEQFF
CDR3 DNA: TGTGCCAGCAGCCAAGGGACTAGCGGGAAGAACGATGAGCAGTTCTTC
D gene: TRBD2
clone size: .
V gene: TRBV7-9
J gene: TRBJ2-1

CDR3 protein: CASSLEAGGYNEQFF
CDR3 DNA: TGCGCCAGCAGCTTGGAAGCGGGAGGGTACAATGAGCAGTTCTTC
D gene: TRBD2
clone size: .
V gene: TRBV5-1
J gene: TRBJ2-1

CDR3 protein: CASSSGGGAYEQYF
CDR3 DNA: TGTGCCAGCTCATCGGGGGGGGGCGCTTACGAGCAGTACTTC
D gene: TRBD2
clone size: .
V gene: TRBV18
J gene: TRBJ2-7

CDR3 protein: CASSQEGQGAGEQFF
CDR3 DNA: TGTGCCAGCAGCCAAGAGGGACAGGGGGCTGGCGAGCAGTTCTTC
D gene: TRBD1
clone size: .
V gene: TRBV3-1/TRBV3-2
J gene: TRBJ2-1

CDR3 protein: CASNIRGRPDTQYF
CDR3 DNA: TGTGCCAGCAATATCAGGGGTCGACCAGATACGCAGTATTTT
D gene: .
clone size: .
V gene: TRBV2
J gene: TRBJ2-3